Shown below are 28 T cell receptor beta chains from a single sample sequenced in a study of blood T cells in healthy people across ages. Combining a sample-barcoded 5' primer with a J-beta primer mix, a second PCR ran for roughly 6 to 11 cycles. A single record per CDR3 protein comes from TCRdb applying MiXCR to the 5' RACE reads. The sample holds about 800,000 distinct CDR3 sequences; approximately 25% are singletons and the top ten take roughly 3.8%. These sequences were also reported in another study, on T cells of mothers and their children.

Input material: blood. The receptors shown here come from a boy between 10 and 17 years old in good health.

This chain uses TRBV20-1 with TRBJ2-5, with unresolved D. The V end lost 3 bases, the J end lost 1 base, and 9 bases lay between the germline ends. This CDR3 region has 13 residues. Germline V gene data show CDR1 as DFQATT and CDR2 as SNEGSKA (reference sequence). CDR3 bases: TGCAGTGCTAGTCTACTAACCCAAGAGACCCAGTACTTC. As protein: CSASLLTQETQYF.

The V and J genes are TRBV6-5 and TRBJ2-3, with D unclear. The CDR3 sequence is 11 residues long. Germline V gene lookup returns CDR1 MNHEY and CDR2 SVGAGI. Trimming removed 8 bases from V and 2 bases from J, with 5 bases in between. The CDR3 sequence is CASGNTDTQYF. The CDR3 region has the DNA TGTGCCAGCGGCAACACAGATACGCAGTATTTT.

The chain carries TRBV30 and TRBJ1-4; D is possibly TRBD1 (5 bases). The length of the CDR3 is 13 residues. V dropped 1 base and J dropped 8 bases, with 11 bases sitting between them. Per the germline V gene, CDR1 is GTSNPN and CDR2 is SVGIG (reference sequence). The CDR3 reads CAWSATATEKLFF. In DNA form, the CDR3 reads TGTGCCTGGAGTGCGACAGCGACAGAAAAACTGTTTTTT.

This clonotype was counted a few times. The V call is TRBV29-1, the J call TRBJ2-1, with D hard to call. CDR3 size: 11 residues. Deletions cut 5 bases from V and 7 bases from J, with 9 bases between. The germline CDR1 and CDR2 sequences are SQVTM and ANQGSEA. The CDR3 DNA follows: TGCAGCGTTCCAGAGTGGAATGAGCAGTTCTTC. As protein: CSVPEWNEQFF.

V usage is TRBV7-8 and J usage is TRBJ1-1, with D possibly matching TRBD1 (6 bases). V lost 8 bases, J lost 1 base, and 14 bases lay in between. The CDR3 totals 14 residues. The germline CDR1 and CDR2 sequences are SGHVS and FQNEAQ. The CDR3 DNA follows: TGTGCCAGCTATACGGGGACACCGAACACTGAAGCTTTCTTT. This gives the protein CASYTGTPNTEAFF.

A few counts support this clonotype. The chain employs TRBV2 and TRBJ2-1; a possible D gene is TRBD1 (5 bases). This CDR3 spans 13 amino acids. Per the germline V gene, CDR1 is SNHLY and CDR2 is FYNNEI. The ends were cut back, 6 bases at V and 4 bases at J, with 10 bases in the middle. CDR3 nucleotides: TGTGCCAGCAGGGGGCGAGAGTACAATGAGCAGTTCTTC. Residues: CASRGREYNEQFF. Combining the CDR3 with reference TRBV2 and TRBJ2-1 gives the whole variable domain EPEVTQTPSHQVTQMGQEVILRCVPISNHLYFYWYRQILGQKVEFLVSFYNNEISEKSEIFDDQFSVERPDGSNFTLKIRSTKLEDSAMYFCASRGREYNEQFFGPGTRLTVL.

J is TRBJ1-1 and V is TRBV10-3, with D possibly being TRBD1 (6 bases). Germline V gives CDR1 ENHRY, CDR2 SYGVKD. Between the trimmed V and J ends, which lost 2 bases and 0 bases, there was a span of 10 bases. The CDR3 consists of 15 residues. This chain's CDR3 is CAISEEDRMNTEAFF. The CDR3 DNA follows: TGTGCCATCAGTGAGGAGGACAGAATGAACACTGAAGCTTTCTTT.

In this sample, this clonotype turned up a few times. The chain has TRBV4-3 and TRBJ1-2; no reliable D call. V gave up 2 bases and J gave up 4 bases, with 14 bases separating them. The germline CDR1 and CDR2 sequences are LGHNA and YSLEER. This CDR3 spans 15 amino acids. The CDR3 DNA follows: TGCGCCAGCAGCCAACTAGGCCTCGACCCCTATGGCTACACCTTC. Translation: CASSQLGLDPYGYTF.

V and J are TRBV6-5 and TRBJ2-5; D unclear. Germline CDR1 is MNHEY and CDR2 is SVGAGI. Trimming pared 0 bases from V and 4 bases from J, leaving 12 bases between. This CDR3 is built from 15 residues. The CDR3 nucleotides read TGTGCCAGCAGTTACTCAGCTCCGGCCGGAGAGACCCAGTACTTC. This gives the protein CASSYSAPAGETQYF.

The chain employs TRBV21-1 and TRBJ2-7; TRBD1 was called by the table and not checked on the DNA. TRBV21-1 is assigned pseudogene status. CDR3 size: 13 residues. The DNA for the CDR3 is TGTGCCAGCACCTCACAGGTCCGGTACGAGCAGTACTTC. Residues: CASTSQVRYEQYF.

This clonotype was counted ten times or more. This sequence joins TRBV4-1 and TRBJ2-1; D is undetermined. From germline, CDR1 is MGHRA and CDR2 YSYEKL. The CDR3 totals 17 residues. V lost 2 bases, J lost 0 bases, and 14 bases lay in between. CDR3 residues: CASSQQASAPSYNEQFF. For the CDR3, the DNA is TGCGCCAGCAGCCAACAAGCGTCAGCCCCCTCCTACAATGAGCAGTTCTTC.

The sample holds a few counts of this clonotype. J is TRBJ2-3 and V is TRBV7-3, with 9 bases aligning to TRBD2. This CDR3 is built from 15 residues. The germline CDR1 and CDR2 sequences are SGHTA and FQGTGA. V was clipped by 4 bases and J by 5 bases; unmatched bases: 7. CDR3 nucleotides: TGTGCCAGCAGCTCCGCGGGAGGGCCTTTAGATACGCAGTATTTT. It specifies CASSSAGGPLDTQYF.

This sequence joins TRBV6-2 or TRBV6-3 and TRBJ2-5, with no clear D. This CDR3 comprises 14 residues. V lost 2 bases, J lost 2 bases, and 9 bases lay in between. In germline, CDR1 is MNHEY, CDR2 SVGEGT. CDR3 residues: CASSYRSPQETQYF. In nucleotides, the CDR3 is TGTGCCAGCAGTTACCGGTCACCTCAAGAGACCCAGTACTTC.

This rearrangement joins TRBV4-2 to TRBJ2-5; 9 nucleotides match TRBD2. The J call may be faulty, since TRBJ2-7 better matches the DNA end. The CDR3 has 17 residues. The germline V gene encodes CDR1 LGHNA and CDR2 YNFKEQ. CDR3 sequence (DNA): TGTGCCAGCAGCCAAGAGGGTGCCGGGACTAGCTTTGGCGAGCAGTACTTC. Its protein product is CASSQEGAGTSFGEQYF.

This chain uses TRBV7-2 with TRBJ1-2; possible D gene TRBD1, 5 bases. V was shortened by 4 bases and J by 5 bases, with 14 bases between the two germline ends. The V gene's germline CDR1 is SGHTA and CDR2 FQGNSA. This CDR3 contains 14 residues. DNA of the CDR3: TGTGCCAGCAGCTCTCCGGGACGTCAGTATGGCTACACCTTC. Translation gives CASSSPGRQYGYTF.

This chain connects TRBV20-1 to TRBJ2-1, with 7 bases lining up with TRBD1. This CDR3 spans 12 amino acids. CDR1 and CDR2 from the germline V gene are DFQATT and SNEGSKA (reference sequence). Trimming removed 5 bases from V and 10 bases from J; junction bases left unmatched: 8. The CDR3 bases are TGCAGTGCTCGGGACAGCCCCCAGGAGCAGTTCTTC. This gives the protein CSARDSPQEQFF.

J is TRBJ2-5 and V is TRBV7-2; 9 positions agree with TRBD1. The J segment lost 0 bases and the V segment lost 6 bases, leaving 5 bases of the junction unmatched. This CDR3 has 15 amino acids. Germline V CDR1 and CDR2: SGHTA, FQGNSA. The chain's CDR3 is CASSQTGGYQETQYF. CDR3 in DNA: TGTGCCAGCAGTCAAACAGGGGGCTACCAAGAGACCCAGTACTTC.

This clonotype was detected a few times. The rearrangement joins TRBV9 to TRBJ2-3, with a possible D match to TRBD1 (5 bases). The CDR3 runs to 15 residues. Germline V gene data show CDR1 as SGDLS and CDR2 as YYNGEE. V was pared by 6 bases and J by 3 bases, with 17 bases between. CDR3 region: CASTWGREITDTQYF. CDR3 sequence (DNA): TGTGCCAGCACCTGGGGCAGGGAAATAACAGATACGCAGTATTTT.

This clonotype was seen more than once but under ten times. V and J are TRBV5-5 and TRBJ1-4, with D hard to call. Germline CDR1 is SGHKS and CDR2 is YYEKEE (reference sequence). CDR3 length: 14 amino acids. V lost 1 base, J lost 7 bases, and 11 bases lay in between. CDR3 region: CASSLMSRPEKLFF. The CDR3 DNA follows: TGTGCCAGCAGCTTGATGAGCAGACCTGAAAAACTGTTTTTT.

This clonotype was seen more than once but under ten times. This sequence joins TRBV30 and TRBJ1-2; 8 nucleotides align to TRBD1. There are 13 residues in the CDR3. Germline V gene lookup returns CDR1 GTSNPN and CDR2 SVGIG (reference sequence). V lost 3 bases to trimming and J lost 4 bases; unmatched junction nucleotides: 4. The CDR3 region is CAWRDRAPYGYTF. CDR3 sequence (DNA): TGTGCCTGGAGGGACAGGGCACCCTATGGCTACACCTTC.

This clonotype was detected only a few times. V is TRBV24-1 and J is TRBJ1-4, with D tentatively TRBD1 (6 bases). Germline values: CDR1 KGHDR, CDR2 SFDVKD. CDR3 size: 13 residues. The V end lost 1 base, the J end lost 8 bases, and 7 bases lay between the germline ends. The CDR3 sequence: CATSDFGGEKLFF. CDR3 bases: TGTGCCACCAGTGATTTTGGGGGCGAAAAACTGTTTTTT.

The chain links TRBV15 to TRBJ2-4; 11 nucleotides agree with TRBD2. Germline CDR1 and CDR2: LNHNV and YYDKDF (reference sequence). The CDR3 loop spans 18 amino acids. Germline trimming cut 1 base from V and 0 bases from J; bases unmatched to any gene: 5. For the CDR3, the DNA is TGTGCCACCAGCAGAGGTAGCGGGAGGGATCTAGCCAAAAACATTCAGTACTTC. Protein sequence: CATSRGSGRDLAKNIQYF.

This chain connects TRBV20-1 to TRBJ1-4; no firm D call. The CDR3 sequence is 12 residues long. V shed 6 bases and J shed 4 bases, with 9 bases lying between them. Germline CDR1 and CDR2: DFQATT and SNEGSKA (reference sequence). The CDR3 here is CSAGGHNEKLFF. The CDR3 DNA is TGCAGTGCGGGAGGCCATAATGAAAAACTGTTTTTT.

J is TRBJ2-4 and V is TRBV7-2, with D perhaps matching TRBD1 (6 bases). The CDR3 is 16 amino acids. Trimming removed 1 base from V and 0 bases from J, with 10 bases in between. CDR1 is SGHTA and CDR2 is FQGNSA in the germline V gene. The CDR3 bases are TGTGCCAGCAGCTTAGTGCGGACAGTAGCCAAAAACATTCAGTACTTC. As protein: CASSLVRTVAKNIQYF.

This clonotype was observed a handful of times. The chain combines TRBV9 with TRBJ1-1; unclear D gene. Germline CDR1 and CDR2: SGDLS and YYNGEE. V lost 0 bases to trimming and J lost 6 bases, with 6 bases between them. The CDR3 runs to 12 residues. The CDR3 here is CASSVDGSEAFF. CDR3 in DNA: TGTGCCAGCAGCGTAGATGGGTCTGAAGCTTTCTTT.

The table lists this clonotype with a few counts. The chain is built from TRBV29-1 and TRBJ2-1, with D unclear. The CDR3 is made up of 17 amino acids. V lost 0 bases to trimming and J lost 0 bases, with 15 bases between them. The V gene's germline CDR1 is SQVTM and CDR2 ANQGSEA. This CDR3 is CSVEDLVLENSYNEQFF. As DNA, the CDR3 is TGCAGCGTTGAAGATTTGGTCCTTGAAAACTCCTACAATGAGCAGTTCTTC.

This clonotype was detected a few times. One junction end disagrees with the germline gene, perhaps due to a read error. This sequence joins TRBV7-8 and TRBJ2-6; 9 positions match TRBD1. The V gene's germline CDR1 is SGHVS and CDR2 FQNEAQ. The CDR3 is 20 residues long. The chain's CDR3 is CASSLARQTGGRSGVNDLTF. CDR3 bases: TGTGCCAGCAGCTTGGCCCGCCAGACAGGGGGTCGCTCTGGGGTCAACGACCTGACTTTC.

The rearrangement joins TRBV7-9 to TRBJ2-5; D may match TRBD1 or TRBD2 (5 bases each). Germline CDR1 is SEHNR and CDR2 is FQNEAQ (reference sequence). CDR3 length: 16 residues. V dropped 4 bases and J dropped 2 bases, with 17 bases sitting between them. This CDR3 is CASSSPPGWGQETQYF. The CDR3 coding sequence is TGTGCCAGCAGCTCCCCCCCGGGTTGGGGGCAAGAGACCCAGTACTTC.